This record looks at one TCR beta chain sequence and its context. Its antigen is as yet unknown. V was pared by 5 bases and J by 6 bases, with 2 bases of the junction left unmatched. Germline V CDR1 and CDR2: SEHNR, FQNEAQ (reference sequence). This CDR3 contains 13 residues. The source of the sample is a study of T cells after yellow fever vaccination. Notes on the study in general: Repertoires sorted by FACS could include abundant clonotypes that are contaminants from the bulk population. Among all clonotypes, a small share was observed in both CD4 and CD8 compartments. Reappearance after the booster was observed for most primary-vaccination clones (about 96% CD4, roughly 90% CD8).

The authors made TCR cDNA by 5'RACE template switching, adding a universal primer site and UMIs. Each CDR3 protein gets one entry after TCRdb re-called the 5' RACE reads with MiXCR. The sample records roughly 500,000 distinct CDR3 sequences, about 19% being singletons. The chain employs TRBV7-9 and TRBJ2-1; 9 nucleotides line up with TRBD1. Sequencing was performed on PBMCs, taken 15 days after the yellow fever booster vaccination. The sequence came from a man aged 25-45 years who received the YFV17D yellow fever vaccine. The CDR3 protein is CASSGTGFNEQFF. The CDR3 coding sequence is TGTGCCAGCAGCGGGACAGGGTTCAATGAGCAGTTCTTC.